This T cell receptor (beta chain) was found in a study of T cells after yellow fever vaccination (dated by TCRdb to between 2018 and 2021). For the study in its entirety: The SMART-Seq v4 Ultra Low Input RNA kit was used to prepare libraries from fractions with low cell numbers. Blood was drawn at multiple timepoints before and after primary and secondary immunization, with bulk PBMC replicates and cell subsets isolated. Two healthy male donors made up the cohort, one aged 18 to 29 years and the other aged 30 to 39 years. Bulk TCR alpha and beta repertoires were sequenced longitudinally to track T-cell clones before and after primary and booster YFV17D yellow fever vaccination.

The CDR3 runs 14 residues from the cysteine to the phenylalanine. Solely the CDR3 DNA is kept, with 42 bases framed from the first base. Reading the germline V gene (reference sequence) gives CDR1 SEHNR and CDR2 FQNEAQ. Trimming removed 3 bases from V and 1 base from J, leaving 9 bases between the germline ends. The study at large found these results: Computational filtering was required because FACS-sorted repertoires could contain abundant contaminating clonotypes from the bulk population. The secondary T-cell response was weaker than the primary response but faster, peaking on day 5 instead of day 15. Most clones expanded after primary vaccination (almost 97% of CD4 and roughly 88% of CD8) were re-detected after the booster, suggesting that broad memory maintenance occurred. A small share of clonotypes was detected in both CD4 and CD8 compartments, with the overlap likely arising from convergent recombination. Because only a couple of donors were included in the study, the extent to which the findings can be generalized is limited.

What this sample's treatment or condition label stands for: live attenuated yellow fever vaccine strain. Two biological replicates of bulk PBMCs were collected at each blood-draw timepoint. PBMCs were isolated from peripheral blood using a standard Ficoll-Paque protocol. TriZol was used to extract RNA from bulk PBMCs, from CD4 and CD8 fractions, and from dextramer-positive and dextramer-negative fractions. Synthesis of TCR cDNA relied on 5'RACE template switching, a step that introduced a universal primer site along with unique molecular identifiers. cDNA synthesis was primed from both the TCR alpha and TCR beta constant segments. Libraries were amplified in two PCR steps, with sample barcodes and sequencing adapters added in the second step. Sequencing of libraries was done on Illumina HiSeq 2500 (2x100 bp) or NovaSeq (2x150 bp). As for how the authors treated the data: Demultiplexing of reads and collapsing into UMI consensus sequences were performed with MIGEC, and V(D)J alignment was carried out with MiXCR. Vaccine-responding clonotypes were defined with edgeR using replicate PBMC samples, requiring FDR below 0.01 and a log2 fold change above 5 up to day 15. Each bulk clonotype was labeled CD4 or CD8 based on which sequenced repertoire, CD4 or CD8, contained the clonotype at higher abundance. TCRdb handled the public reads itself, with Q25 trimming in fastp and clone calling in MiXCR, and kept productive beta chains. Each CDR3 protein gets just one entry, which takes the most common genes and DNA from the rows behind it. The V and J calls come from TCRdb's annotation, not from the publication. The sample includes 450,000 to 600,000 distinct CDR3 sequences, with about a sixth observed a single time. 17% of the sample belongs to the ten largest clones.

There are a few counts of this clonotype. This clone's antigen is unknown. Base qualities are missing; no much larger clone stands one base away. The chain is made from TRBV7-9 and TRBJ1-1; no D gene can be assigned with confidence. Sequenced material: PBMCs, taken about 5 days after the first yellow fever vaccination. This clonotype was obtained from a man between 18 and 35 years old who received the YFV17D yellow fever vaccine. The CDR3 sequence is CASSFVMKNTEAFF. The DNA sequence is given as TGTGCCAGCAGCTTTGTAATGAAGAACACTGAAGCTTTCTTT.